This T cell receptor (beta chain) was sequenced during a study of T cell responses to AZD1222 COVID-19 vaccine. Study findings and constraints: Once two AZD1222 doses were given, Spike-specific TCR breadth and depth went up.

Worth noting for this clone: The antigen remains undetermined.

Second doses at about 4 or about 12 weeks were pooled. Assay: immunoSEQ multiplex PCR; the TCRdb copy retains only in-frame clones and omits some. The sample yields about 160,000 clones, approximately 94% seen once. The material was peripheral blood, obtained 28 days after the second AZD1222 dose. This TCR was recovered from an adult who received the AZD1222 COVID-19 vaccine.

The CDR3 spells CASGGGYYYGYTF. The CDR3 DNA is TGTGCCAGCGGGGGGGGGTACTACTATGGCTACACCTTC. The chain links TRBV6-5 to TRBJ1-2; D perhaps matches TRBD1 (5 bases). The CDR3 consists of 13 residues. With 8 bases removed from V and 3 bases from J, the gap between germline ends came to 13 bases. Germline CDR1 is MNHEY and CDR2 is SVGAGI.